A single T cell receptor (beta chain) is shown here with its context. In the original analysis: Estimates of nucleated cell counts were drawn from the amplification of reference gene primers. The protocol was immunoSEQ multiplex PCR, while the TCRdb copy is restricted to in-frame clones and leaves out a portion. V and J calls and clone size come straight from that table; D and trimming were deduced from the DNA. The sample records about 200,000 clones, more than 65% being singletons. This entry belongs to a study of blood T cell repertoires in COVID-19. Study as a whole: The United States, Italy and Spain were the sources of the acute and convalescent COVID-19 samples. T cells, B-cell-depleted T cells, or PBMCs supplied cDNA or gDNA.

V lost 1 base and J 8 bases, leaving 6 bases between the germline ends. The CDR3 extends over 12 amino acids. Germline V gives CDR1 MDHEN, CDR2 SYDVKM. Sequencing used peripheral blood. The sequence was obtained from a human donor in a cohort sampled during active COVID-19. This sequence joins TRBV28 and TRBJ1-5, with D uncertain. CDR3 DNA sequence: TGTGCCAGCAGTTTATTTCAGAAGCCCCAGCATTTT. Translation: CASSLFQKPQHF.